This T cell receptor (beta chain) appears in the sequencing data of a study of blood T cell repertoires in COVID-19. Original processing notes: The authors estimated nucleated cell counts from reference gene primer amplification. Clones were sequenced by immunoSEQ multiplex PCR, and TCRdb holds only the in-frame ones, with some missing. V and J calls and clone size are as listed in that table; D and trimming were resolved from the DNA. Of 200,000 to 250,000 clones in the sample, approximately 78% are singletons; the top ten hold about 5.6%. V dropped 2 bases and J dropped 4 bases, with 15 bases sitting between them. Germline CDR1 GTSNPN, CDR2 SVGIG (reference sequence). The CDR3 runs to 16 residues.

The receptor comes from a woman aged 70 to 79 with COVID-19, enrolled during active disease. Sequencing was done on a sample of peripheral blood. The V call is TRBV30, the J call TRBJ2-6, with D possibly being TRBD1 (5 bases). The CDR3 DNA sequence: TGTGCCTGGAGTTTAATACAGGTCGCCGGGGCCAACGTCCTGACTTTC. It encodes CAWSLIQVAGANVLTF.